These 10 T cell receptor beta chains were all obtained from the same sample, sequenced in a study of OX40 agonist ivuxolimab in advanced cancers. The data were produced by immunoSEQ multiplex PCR, yet TCRdb's version contains in-frame clones alone and is incomplete. The profile covers approximately 90,000 clones, with more than 75% appearing a single time and 4.5% to 5.5% taken by the ten largest. The input for sequencing was CD4+ or CD8+ T cells sorted from blood, taken in a trial of the OX40 agonist ivuxolimab. These receptors came from an adult with an advanced solid tumor such as melanoma, head and neck, liver or kidney cancer.

The chain couples TRBV10-2 to TRBJ2-5, with a weak D call TRBD2 (5 bases). The length of the CDR3 is 13 residues. Per the germline V gene, CDR1 is WSHSY and CDR2 is SAAADI. V lost 8 bases to trimming and J lost 2 bases, with 12 bases between them. In nucleotides, the CDR3 is TGCGCCAGCGCTCGGGGTACACAAGAGACCCAGTACTTC. The encoded protein is CASARGTQETQYF.

The chain combines TRBV2 with TRBJ2-7, with 13 bases lining up with TRBD2. Germline V gene lookup returns CDR1 SNHLY and CDR2 FYNNEI. V lost 5 bases and J lost 3; bases outside the gene matches: 4. The CDR3 has 15 amino acids. The CDR3 protein is CASSSGTSGIYEQYF. The CDR3 DNA reads TGTGCCAGCAGTTCCGGGACTAGCGGGATCTACGAGCAGTACTTC.

The chain is built from TRBV27 and TRBJ1-5, with 7 bases fitting TRBD1. V trimming: 7 bases; J trimming: 7 bases; junction bases outside the gene matches: 7. CDR1 is MNHEY and CDR2 is SMNVEV in the germline V gene (reference sequence). CDR3 length: 13 residues. CDR3 coding DNA: TGTGCCAGCACCGGACAGGCTAACCAGCCCCAGCATTTT. This codes for CASTGQANQPQHF.

The gene calls are TRBV28 and TRBJ1-1; 8 nucleotides match TRBD1. The ends lost 8 bases at V and 4 bases at J; junction bases unmatched: 9. Germline values: CDR1 MDHEN, CDR2 SYDVKM. CDR3 length equals 14 residues. CDR3 DNA: TGTGCCAGCGGAACAGGGGGAGAGATCACTGAAGCTTTCTTT. Its translation: CASGTGGEITEAFF. The full variable domain, rest sourced from reference TRBV28 and TRBJ1-1, is DVKVTQSSRYLVKRTGEKVFLECVQDMDHENMFWYRQDPGLGLRLIYFSYDVKMKEKGDIPEGYSVSREKKERFSLILESASTNQTSMYLCASGTGGEITEAFFGQGTRLTVV.

CDR3: CASGGQTHNQPQHF. CDR3 in DNA: TGTGCCAGTGGGGGGCAGACTCACAATCAGCCCCAGCATTTT. J is TRBJ1-5 and V is TRBV19; TRBD1 might be the D (6 bases). This CDR3 spans 14 amino acids. Looked up from germline, CDR1 is LNHDA and CDR2 is SQIVND (reference sequence). The V end lost 8 bases, the J end lost 3 bases, and 14 bases lay between the germline ends. Full variable domain (remainder filled in from reference TRBV19 and TRBJ1-5): DGGITQSPKYLFRKEGQNVTLSCEQNLNHDAMYWYRQDPGQGLRLIYYSQIVNDFQKGDIAEGYSVSREKKESFPLTVTSAQKNPTAFYLCASGGQTHNQPQHFGDGTRLSIL.

V gene TRBV29-1 combines with J gene TRBJ2-1; no firm D call. Deletions cut 5 bases from V and 0 bases from J, with 11 bases between. The germline V gene has CDR1 SQVTM and CDR2 ANQGSEA. The CDR3 totals 14 residues. CDR3 sequence: CSVISTSSYNEQFF. For the CDR3, the DNA is TGCAGCGTTATAAGCACGAGCTCCTACAATGAGCAGTTCTTC.

This sequence joins TRBV7-2 and TRBJ2-7; D is undetermined. This CDR3 comprises 15 residues. From germline, CDR1 is SGHTA and CDR2 FQGNSA. V was trimmed by 1 base and J by 5 bases, leaving 15 bases between them. In DNA, the CDR3 is TGTGCCAGCAGCTTAGGGGCCAGGAGTTTCCACGAGCAGTACGTC. Residues: CASSLGARSFHEQYV.

The genes are TRBV7-9 and TRBJ1-5, with D possibly being TRBD1 (5 bases). CDR1 SEHNR and CDR2 FQNEAQ come from the germline V gene (reference sequence). The CDR3 runs to 14 residues. V lost 1 base and J 5 bases, leaving 9 bases between the germline ends. In DNA, the CDR3 is TGTGCCAGCAGCTTAGTGGGAGGGGATCAGCCCCAGCATTTT. Translated: CASSLVGGDQPQHF.

DNA of the CDR3: TGCGCCAGCAGCTTCACGGCGGGACAGACCCGAATTAACTATGGCTACACCTTC. As protein: CASSFTAGQTRINYGYTF. The chain has TRBV5-1 and TRBJ1-2; 7 nucleotides match TRBD1. The CDR3 runs to 18 residues. The trim removed 2 bases at V and 1 base at J, leaving 14 bases unmatched. The V gene's germline CDR1 is SGHRS and CDR2 YFSETQ.

The chain is built from TRBV11-3 and TRBJ2-1, with D hard to call. The CDR3 spans 15 residues. Trimming shortened V by 1 base and J by 1 base, and 8 bases separated the two germline ends. The germline V gene has CDR1 SGHNT and CDR2 YENEEA. CDR3 amino acids: CASSLVPQSYNEQFF. CDR3 nucleotide sequence: TGTGCCAGCAGCTTAGTCCCACAATCCTACAATGAGCAGTTCTTC.